The 29 T cell receptor beta chains given below trace back to one sample, sequenced in a study of blood T cell repertoires in COVID-19. Assay: immunoSEQ multiplex PCR; the TCRdb copy retains only in-frame clones and omits some. This table has under 45,000 clones, around 90% appearing once. The sequenced sample consisted of peripheral blood. The receptors were sampled from a man in his sixties with acute or convalescent COVID-19.

The rearrangement uses TRBV6-5 and TRBJ1-5; the D is unclear. CDR3 length: 11 residues. Germline CDR1 MNHEY, CDR2 SVGAGI. V dropped 6 bases and J dropped 13 bases, with 13 bases sitting between them. The CDR3 bases are TGTGCCAGCAGGCAAAACAGTCCTCAGCATTTT. The encoded protein is CASRQNSPQHF.

The J gene is TRBJ2-2, the V gene TRBV10-3; TRBD2 matches at 11 bases. This CDR3 has 14 residues. The trim removed 7 bases at V and 6 bases at J, leaving 4 bases unmatched. The germline V gene encodes CDR1 ENHRY and CDR2 SYGVKD. CDR3 sequence reads: CAITGTSGAGELFF. CDR3 nucleotides: TGTGCCATCACCGGGACTAGCGGCGCCGGGGAGCTGTTTTTT.

The CDR3 coding sequence is TGTGCCAGCAGCTTATCAGGGGACTCCTACAATGAGCAGTTCTTC. It encodes CASSLSGDSYNEQFF. The chain joins TRBV5-4 to TRBJ2-1; D might be TRBD1 (6 bases). The germline V gene has CDR1 SGHNT and CDR2 YYREEE (reference sequence). The V end was cut by 2 bases, the J end by 0 bases, with 9 bases between. This CDR3 comprises 15 residues.

V and J are TRBV7-2 and TRBJ2-3; 13 bases match TRBD2. Germline CDR1 reads SGHTA; CDR2 reads FQGNSA. This CDR3 region has 17 residues. V was pared by 5 bases and J by 3 bases, with 8 bases of the junction left unmatched. The chain's CDR3 is CASSPHTSGGGTDTQYF. The CDR3 nucleotides read TGTGCCAGCAGCCCACATACTAGCGGGGGGGGTACAGATACGCAGTATTTT. Together with reference TRBV7-2 and TRBJ2-3, the CDR3 gives the full variable domain: GAGVSQSPSNKVTEKGKDVELRCDPISGHTALYWYRQSLGQGLEFLIYFQGNSAPDKSGLPSDRFSAERTGGSVSTLTIQRTQQEDSAVYLCASSPHTSGGGTDTQYFGPGTRLTVL.

The table lists this clone with a count of one. The chain is built from TRBV4-3 and TRBJ1-1; D unresolved. This CDR3 is 16 amino acids long. Germline V gene data show CDR1 as LGHNA and CDR2 as YSLEER. Trimming pared 0 bases from V and 1 base from J, leaving 12 bases between. CDR3 DNA: TGCGCCAGCAGCCAAGATTCGTCGGGTTCGAACACTGAAGCTTTCTTT. It codes for CASSQDSSGSNTEAFF.

The chain is built from TRBV24-1 and TRBJ2-5, with unresolved D. The CDR3 runs 11 residues. The V and J ends lost 5 bases and 5 bases respectively, with 5 bases between them. The germline V gene has CDR1 KGHDR and CDR2 SFDVKD. CDR3 sequence (DNA): TGTGCCACCAGTGCGCGGGAGACCCAGTACTTC. Translating it yields CATSARETQYF.

This clone was detected only a few times. V and J are TRBV6-6 and TRBJ1-3; possible D gene TRBD1, 6 bases. Germline lookup yields CDR1 MNHNY and CDR2 SVGAGI (reference sequence). V lost 5 bases, J lost 7 bases, and 12 bases lay in between. CDR3 length: 13 amino acids. The CDR3 here is CASSQKTGNTIYF. The DNA of the CDR3 is TGTGCCAGCAGTCAGAAGACAGGCAACACCATATATTTT.

V is TRBV10-3 and J is TRBJ2-1; D is unresolved. Germline lookup yields CDR1 ENHRY and CDR2 SYGVKD. The CDR3 consists of 17 residues. Trimming removed 1 base from V and 5 bases from J, with 18 bases in between. CDR3 DNA: TGTGCCATCAGTGAGTACCCCTCACAGAAGACGGACAATGAGCAGTTCTTC. Its protein is CAISEYPSQKTDNEQFF.

J is TRBJ1-1 and V is TRBV4-3; D is possibly TRBD1 (6 bases). V gave up 1 base and J gave up 0 bases, with 9 bases separating them. Germline lookup yields CDR1 LGHNA and CDR2 YSLEER. The CDR3 runs to 15 residues. The CDR3 spells CASSQVDSLNTEAFF. CDR3 sequence (DNA): TGCGCCAGCAGCCAAGTGGACAGCTTGAACACTGAAGCTTTCTTT.

Worth noting for this clone: An end of the junction does not agree with germline; a read error may underlie this. The CDR3 protein is CASSPDSGGTMTDTQYF. In DNA form, the CDR3 reads TGTGCTAGCAGCCCTGATAGCGGGGGCACTATGACAGATACGCAGTATTTT. V is TRBV7-7 and J is TRBJ2-3; 9 positions agree with TRBD2. This CDR3 is 17 amino acids long. Germline CDR1 is SSHAT and CDR2 is FNYEAQ (reference sequence).

The chain employs TRBV6-2 or TRBV6-3 and TRBJ2-2, with 12 bases fitting TRBD2. V gave up 0 bases and J gave up 4 bases; unmatched junction bases: 6. Germline lookup yields CDR1 MNHEY and CDR2 SVGEGT. This CDR3 is built from 18 residues. The CDR3 sequence is CASSYSWTSGASTGELFF. CDR3 coding DNA: TGTGCCAGCAGTTACTCCTGGACTAGCGGGGCGTCCACCGGGGAGCTGTTTTTT.

This clone was recorded once. The rearrangement joins TRBV5-4 to TRBJ1-2; 8 bases fit TRBD1. CDR1 SGHNT and CDR2 YYREEE come from the germline V gene (reference sequence). The CDR3 is 15 amino acids. V trimming: 4 bases; J trimming: 7 bases; junction bases outside the gene matches: 12. CDR3 sequence (DNA): TGTGCCAGCAGCGCCCCTTTTCAGGGGGCGCGTGGCTACACCTTC. This encodes CASSAPFQGARGYTF.

The gene calls are TRBV2 and TRBJ1-1, with 7 bases matching TRBD1. The CDR3 consists of 17 residues. Germline V lookup: CDR1 SNHLY, CDR2 FYNNEI. The trim removed 6 bases at V and 1 base at J, leaving 14 bases unmatched. The CDR3 region is CASRLGGYRGGNTEAFF. CDR3 DNA sequence: TGTGCCAGCAGGCTGGGCGGATACAGGGGAGGGAACACTGAAGCTTTCTTT.

The chain carries TRBV5-1 and TRBJ1-2, with unresolved D. The V end was cut by 3 bases, the J end by 4 bases, with 13 bases between. CDR1 and CDR2 (germline): SGHRS, YFSETQ. The CDR3 has 14 amino acids. DNA of the CDR3: TGCGCCAGCAGCTCGGAAAGGGAGACCTATGGCTACACCTTC. The encoded protein is CASSSERETYGYTF.

This chain's CDR3 is CASRPELVLGYTF. The CDR3 DNA is TGTGCCAGCAGACCCGAACTGGTCCTTGGCTACACCTTC. V usage is TRBV7-9 and J usage is TRBJ1-2; D gene uncertain. CDR1 is SEHNR and CDR2 is FQNEAQ in the germline V gene (reference sequence). Trimming stripped 6 bases from V and 7 bases from J, with 15 bases between. CDR3 length equals 13 residues.

The rearrangement joins TRBV9 to TRBJ1-2; 9 bases align to TRBD1. Germline V gives CDR1 SGDLS, CDR2 YYNGEE. The CDR3 extends over 18 amino acids. V lost 0 bases, J lost 0 bases, and 9 bases stayed unmatched. CDR3 coding DNA: TGTGCCAGCAGCGTAGCTGCGGTGACAGGGGGTTCTAACTATGGCTACACCTTC. Translating it yields CASSVAAVTGGSNYGYTF.

This clone was counted once. The V gene is TRBV4-3, the J gene TRBJ2-2, with 7 positions matching TRBD1. Unmatched junction bases numbered 0, after V lost 1 base and J lost 1 base. The CDR3 runs to 15 residues. The V gene's germline CDR1 is LGHNA and CDR2 YSLEER. The CDR3 is CASSQGQGNTGELFF. The CDR3 bases are TGCGCCAGCAGCCAAGGACAGGGGAACACCGGGGAGCTGTTTTTT.

CDR3 in amino acids: CASSLFTGGVYGYTF. Here the CDR3 DNA reads TGTGCCAGCAGTTTATTTACAGGGGGGGTCTATGGCTACACCTTC. V is TRBV28 and J is TRBJ1-2; 8 nucleotides line up with TRBD1. This CDR3 region has 15 residues. With V trimmed by 1 base and J by 4 bases, 5 bases remained unmatched. Germline V lookup: CDR1 MDHEN, CDR2 SYDVKM.

The chain uses TRBV19 and TRBJ1-2, with TRBD1 identical over 10 bases. In germline, CDR1 is LNHDA, CDR2 SQIVND (reference sequence). Trimming at V came to 2 bases and at J to 4 bases, leaving 7 bases not matched to a gene. The CDR3 runs to 16 residues. CDR3 region: CASSILPDRGIYGYTF. The CDR3 coding sequence is TGTGCCAGTAGTATACTCCCGGACAGGGGGATCTATGGCTACACCTTC.

In regard to this clone: The sample holds other DNA sequences that translate to the same CDR3. The chain is built from TRBV30 and TRBJ1-4; D possibly corresponds to TRBD1 (5 bases). V gave up 0 bases and J gave up 5 bases, with 10 bases separating them. Germline lookup yields CDR1 GTSNPN and CDR2 SVGIG (reference sequence). The CDR3 covers 14 residues. The CDR3: CAWSVSGGNEKLFF. DNA for the CDR3: TGTGCCTGGAGTGTGTCTGGGGGGAATGAAAAACTGTTTTTT.

CDR3 in amino acids: CASSVGRAGNTEAFF. For the CDR3, the DNA is TGTGCCAGCAGCGTAGGAAGGGCGGGGAACACTGAAGCTTTCTTT. The chain couples TRBV9 to TRBJ1-1; D gene unclear. Per the germline V gene, CDR1 is SGDLS and CDR2 is YYNGEE. This CDR3 has 15 residues. The ends were cut back, 0 bases at V and 1 base at J, with 10 bases in the middle. The entire variable domain, with the rest obtained from reference TRBV9 and TRBJ1-1, is as follows: DSGVTQTPKHLITATGQRVTLRCSPRSGDLSVYWYQQSLDQGLQFLIQYYNGEERAKGNILERFSAQQFPDLHSELNLSSLELGDSALYFCASSVGRAGNTEAFFGQGTRLTVV.

This chain joins TRBV27 and TRBJ2-1; 8 bases map to TRBD2. Germline V CDR1 and CDR2: MNHEY, SMNVEV (reference sequence). There are 15 residues in the CDR3. The junction had 8 bases not matched to a gene; V was cut back by 10 bases and J by 0 bases. The CDR3 here is CATPGGYYSYNEQFF. The CDR3 DNA reads TGTGCCACCCCGGGGGGGTACTACTCCTACAATGAGCAGTTCTTC.

The chain joins TRBV29-1 to TRBJ1-4; D gene unclear. The V gene's germline CDR1 is SQVTM and CDR2 ANQGSEA. This CDR3 is 12 amino acids long. V lost 0 bases and J 15 bases, leaving 14 bases between the germline ends. CDR3 amino acids: CSVEDAGAGMFF. CDR3 nucleotides: TGCAGCGTTGAAGATGCGGGAGCGGGGATGTTTTTT.

J is TRBJ2-5 and V is TRBV5-1; 11 bases are a match to TRBD2. CDR1 and CDR2 from the germline V gene are SGHRS and YFSETQ. The ends lost 2 bases at V and 5 bases at J; junction bases unmatched: 2. CDR3 length: 14 amino acids. The DNA for the CDR3 is TGCGCCAGCAGCTTTAGCGGGGGGGTTGAGACCCAGTACTTC. As protein: CASSFSGGVETQYF.

J is TRBJ1-3 and V is TRBV30; D remains unclear. Germline V gene sequence: CDR1 GTSNPN, CDR2 SVGIG (reference sequence). The V and J ends lost 3 bases and 0 bases respectively, with 15 bases between them. This CDR3 comprises 16 residues. The CDR3 DNA is TGTGCCTGGAGCGTCCAATACGGAGGCTCTGGAAACACCATATATTTT. It codes for CAWSVQYGGSGNTIYF. Filled out from reference TRBV30 and TRBJ1-3, the complete variable domain reads SQTIHQWPATLVQPVGSPLSLECTVEGTSNPNLYWYRQAAGRGLQLLFYSVGIGQISSEVPQNLSASRPQDRQFILSSKKLLLSDSGFYLCAWSVQYGGSGNTIYFGEGSWLTVV.

The chain is built from TRBV18 and TRBJ2-3; 13 positions agree with TRBD2. This CDR3 is 19 amino acids long. CDR1 is KGHSH and CDR2 is LQKENI in the germline V gene. Germline trimming cut 6 bases from V and 0 bases from J; bases unmatched to any gene: 12. CDR3 bases: TGTGCCAGCTCGCAACGCGGGACTAGCGGGATAACTAGCACAGATACGCAGTATTTT. This encodes CASSQRGTSGITSTDTQYF.

This chain connects TRBV18 to TRBJ2-5; 8 nucleotides line up with TRBD2. Germline assignment: CDR1 KGHSH and CDR2 LQKENI. The CDR3 sequence is 15 residues long. V gave up 1 base and J gave up 7 bases; unmatched junction bases: 8. The CDR3 spells CASSPQDGGAVTQYF. CDR3 bases: TGTGCCAGCTCACCACAGGACGGGGGGGCGGTGACCCAGTACTTC. The full variable domain, its missing parts supplied by reference TRBV18 and TRBJ2-5, is NAGVMQNPRHLVRRRGQEARLRCSPMKGHSHVYWYRQLPEEGLKFMVYLQKENIIDESGMPKERFSAEFPKEGPSILRIQQVVRGDSAAYFCASSPQDGGAVTQYFGPGTRLLVL.

In its sample, this clone was seen a few times. This chain links TRBV11-2 with TRBJ2-3; D is perhaps TRBD2 (5 bases). Germline V CDR1 and CDR2: SGHAT, FQNNGV. The CDR3 has 17 amino acids. V lost 1 base and J 0 bases, leaving 14 bases between the germline ends. The CDR3 coding sequence is TGTGCCAGCAGCTTAGTTTGGCAAGCGGTGAGCACAGATACGCAGTATTTT. Amino acids: CASSLVWQAVSTDTQYF.

The rearrangement uses TRBV7-6 and TRBJ2-3; D is possibly TRBD2 (6 bases). Trimming stripped 5 bases from V and 2 bases from J, with 17 bases between. CDR1 is SGHVS, CDR2 FNYEAQ, per germline. The CDR3 consists of 16 residues. CDR3 residues: CASSPRGGLHTDTQYF. The CDR3 DNA follows: TGTGCCAGCAGCCCCCGAGGAGGGCTTCACACAGATACGCAGTATTTT.